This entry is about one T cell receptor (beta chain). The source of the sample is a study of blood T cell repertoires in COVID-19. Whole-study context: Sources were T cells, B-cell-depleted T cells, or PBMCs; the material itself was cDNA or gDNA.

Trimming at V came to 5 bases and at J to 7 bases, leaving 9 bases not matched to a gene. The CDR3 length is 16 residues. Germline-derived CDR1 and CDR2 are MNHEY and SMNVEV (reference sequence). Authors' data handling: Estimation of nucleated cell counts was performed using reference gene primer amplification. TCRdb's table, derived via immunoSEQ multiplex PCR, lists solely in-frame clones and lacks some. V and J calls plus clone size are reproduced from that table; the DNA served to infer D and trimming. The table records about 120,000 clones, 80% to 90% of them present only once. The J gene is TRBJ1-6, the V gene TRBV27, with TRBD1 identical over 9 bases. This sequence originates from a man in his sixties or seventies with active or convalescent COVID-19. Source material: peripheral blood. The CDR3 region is CASSHPGGQGNSPLHF. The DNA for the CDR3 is TGTGCCAGCAGTCATCCCGGGGGACAGGGAAATTCACCCCTCCACTTT.